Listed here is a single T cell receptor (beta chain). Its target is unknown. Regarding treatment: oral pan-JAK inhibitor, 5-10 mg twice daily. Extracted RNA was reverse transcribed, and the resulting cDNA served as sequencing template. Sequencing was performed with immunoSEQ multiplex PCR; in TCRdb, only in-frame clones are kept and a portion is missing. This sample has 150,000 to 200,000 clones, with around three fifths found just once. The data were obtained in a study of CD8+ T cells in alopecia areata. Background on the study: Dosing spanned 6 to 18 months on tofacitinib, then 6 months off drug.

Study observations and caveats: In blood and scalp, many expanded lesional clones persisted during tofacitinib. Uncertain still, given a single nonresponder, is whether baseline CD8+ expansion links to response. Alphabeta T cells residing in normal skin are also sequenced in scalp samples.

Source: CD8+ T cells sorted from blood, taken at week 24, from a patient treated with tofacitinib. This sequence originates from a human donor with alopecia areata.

The CDR3, as DNA: TGCGCCAGCAGCCCTAGGGACAGCCCTGGGTATGGCTACACCTTC. Translating gives CASSPRDSPGYGYTF. The chain is built from TRBV4-1 and TRBJ1-2; 7 nucleotides line up with TRBD1. This CDR3 spans 15 amino acids. Germline CDR1 MGHRA, CDR2 YSYEKL. The J segment lost 5 bases and the V segment lost 4 bases, leaving 10 bases of the junction unmatched.